The present entry profiles one T cell receptor beta chain with its context. Its cognate antigen has yet to be identified. No base quality information exists; no much larger clone differs at one position. The sample comes from a study of blood T cells in healthy people across ages (dated by TCRdb to between 2015 and 2016). Turning to the overall study: In model experiments, template switching captured roughly one uniquely barcoded TCR beta cDNA molecule for every two T cells. The study measured age-related changes in TCR beta repertoire diversity using deep sequencing normalized with unique cDNA molecular identifiers. Donors were grouped into four age groups: young (average 16 years), middle-aged (around 39), aged (approximately 58) and long-lived (around 80). To avoid experimental bias, donors of different ages were randomly spread across the sequencing lanes. The study analyzed two additional independent replicas of 1 million unique cDNA reads from the same blood draw for two donors, one aged 18 to 29 and one aged 80 or older. The paper as a whole reports these results and caveats: Because profiling used bulk unsorted PBMCs, naive and antigen-experienced compartments could not be compared conclusively. Observed TCR beta diversity correlated strongly with the percentage of naive T cells measured by flow cytometry. Compared with the aged group, more naive CD4+ T cells, fewer expanded clones and increased TCR diversity were shown by the long-lived group, suggesting age selection. Estimates of total diversity based on one million sequenced T cells were regarded as lower bounds and as underestimates. As age increased, observed TCR beta diversity per million T cells dropped in a roughly linear way, and a significant reduction was already evident by age roughly 36. Donor CMV infection status was unknown, potentially confounding age-related changes in expanded clonotypes.

The donors were roughly 39 Caucasian individuals from Russia, aged roughly 6 to 100 years, who were systemically healthy. Approximately 9.7 milliliters of peripheral blood were drawn from each donor into EDTA-treated Vacutainer tubes. Ficoll-Paque density-gradient centrifugation was used to isolate PBMCs, with at least 7 million per sample. Trizol reagent was used to extract total RNA from PBMCs, with at least 5 micrograms per sample. For every donor, flow cytometry on a PBMC aliquot measured the percentage of naive CD45RAhigh/CD27high T cells. Preparation of the library involved 5' RACE. Sequencing relied on an Illumina HiSeq 2500. A second PCR of roughly 7 to 11 cycles was performed with a sample-barcoded 5' primer and a J-beta primer mix. Each TCR beta cDNA molecule received a unique molecular identifier from a template-switch 5' adaptor carrying 12 random nucleotides. Each sample yielded at least 2.5 million CDR3-containing paired-end reads. First-strand cDNA synthesis was performed from all RNA using the Mint cDNA synthesis kit, with priming by a TRBC-specific oligonucleotide. All cDNA was treated with uracil-DNA glycosylase and then went through a first 18-cycle PCR with the universal primers M1SS and BC2_uni_R. The study's own analysis went as follows. For normalization, 1 million high-quality reads, each with a distinct molecular identifier, were randomly selected from each sample. Reads sharing molecular identifiers were discarded rather than binned into consensus sequences. CDR3 identification, clonotype clustering and error correction used MiTCR with a Q25 quality threshold and the strictest error-elimination algorithm. A nonparametric unseen species model with Euler transformation was used to estimate lower-bound total TCR beta diversity. TCRdb ran its own pipeline on the public reads, namely fastp trimming at Q25 and MiXCR clone calling, and kept in-frame beta chains. Entries that share a CDR3 protein sequence are merged under the most common genes and DNA. For this entry, the V and J calls and clone size follow TCRdb and not the study's own pipeline. The sample has 450,000 to 700,000 distinct CDR3 sequences on record, approximately 30% of them singletons. The ten most abundant clones make up 18% of the sample.

The germline V end is reduced by 0 bases and the J end by 4 bases; junction bases left unmatched: 2. The CDR3 holds 14 amino acids from the cysteine to the phenylalanine. Only the CDR3 DNA stays, 42 bases, in frame from base 1. CDR1 and CDR2, looked up from the germline V gene, are SGHTA and FQGNSA. The rearrangement combines TRBV7-2 with TRBJ1-1; the junction holds 7 bases that match TRBD1. Input material: blood. This TCR was recovered from a woman between 70 and 85 years old in good health. The CDR3 sequence is CASSLAPGGTEAFF. The sequence in DNA is TGTGCCAGCAGCTTAGCCCCAGGGGGCACTGAAGCTTTCTTT.